This is a list of T cell receptor beta chains from one sample in a study of human T cells and chemical hapten exposure. TCRdb re-derived calls from the RACE reads in MiXCR, one entry per CDR3 protein. The sample shows more than 250,000 distinct CDR3 sequences, approximately 7.5% of them seen only once. The source was whole blood, collected in connection with sensitization to the hapten diphenylcyclopropenone (DPC). The receptors were sampled from a man between 18 and 29 years old with alopecia areata. Some clones in this sample may be carry-over from other donors' samples. Each CDR3 is given with its conserved first and last residue. The D gene is left open where the match is weak. Clone size is stated in some rows and not others, as once, few, many or a class when expanded.

>TRBV10-3|TRBJ2-3|few|NA
TGTGCCATCAGTGTAAACAGGGTCGAAGATACGCAGTATTTT
CAISVNRVEDTQYF
>TRBV5-1|TRBJ2-2|few|NA
TGCGCCAGCAGCCTCCGCCGGGCAGGGGCTAACACCGGGGAGCTGTTTTTT
CASSLRRAGANTGELFF
>TRBV11-2|TRBJ2-7|NA|TRBD2
TGTGCCAGCAGCTTGATCAGCGGGACTAGCGGGCCTTACGAGCAGTACTTC
CASSLISGTSGPYEQYF
>TRBV29-1|TRBJ1-4|NA|TRBD1
TGCAGCGTTGAGACAGGGTCAACTAATGAAAAACTGTTTTTT
CSVETGSTNEKLFF
>TRBV28|TRBJ2-2|many|NA
TGTGCCAGCAGTTTAACCGGGTCCTCTCAGGGTCGGCTGTTTTTT
CASSLTGSSQGRLFF
>TRBV10-3|TRBJ1-2|NA|NA
TGTGCCATTACCGGGACATTTCTTAACTATGGCTACACCTTC
CAITGTFLNYGYTF
>TRBV6-1|TRBJ2-1|NA|NA
TGTGCCAGCAGTGTAAGGACAGACTCCTACAATGAGCAGTTCTTC
CASSVRTDSYNEQFF
>TRBV6-5|TRBJ2-7|NA|TRBD1
TGTGCCAGCAGTTCCGGAGACAGGGGCGACGAGCAGTACTTC
CASSSGDRGDEQYF
>TRBV20-1|TRBJ2-1|few|NA
TGCAGTGCGGGCAGCCCTTATTACAATGAGCAGTTCTTC
CSAGSPYYNEQFF
>TRBV10-3|TRBJ2-2|NA|TRBD1
TGTGCCACCGGACAGGGGGCCGGGGAGCTGTTTTTT
CATGQGAGELFF
>TRBV27|TRBJ2-5|many|TRBD1
TGTGCCAGCAGTTTAAGGGGGACAGGAAGAGAGACCCAGTACTTC
CASSLRGTGRETQYF
>TRBV4-1|TRBJ1-4|many|TRBD1
TGCGCCAGCAGGTCCGGGACAGGGGACACGAAACTGTTTTTT
CASRSGTGDTKLFF
>TRBV20-1|TRBJ2-3|few|NA
TGCAGTGCTAGAGATCCACCAGGCAAGGGGGATACGCAGTATTTT
CSARDPPGKGDTQYF
>TRBV5-1|TRBJ1-1|many|NA
TGCGCCAGCAGCTTGGCCTTGGTTTCTGAAGCTTTCTTT
CASSLALVSEAFF
>TRBV7-6|TRBJ1-1|few|NA
TGTGCCAGCAGCCCTGGCGGGCGAGCTTTCTTT
CASSPGGRAFF
>TRBV5-1|TRBJ2-2|few|TRBD1
TGCGCCAGCAGCCTTCTCGACAGGGCCGGGGAGCTGTTTTTT
CASSLLDRAGELFF
>TRBV11-1|TRBJ2-1|NA|NA
TGTGCCAGCAGCGACCCCCCCCCGTGGGGATCCTACAATGAGCAGTTCTTC
CASSDPPPWGSYNEQFF
>TRBV7-8|TRBJ1-6|NA|NA
TGTGCCAGCAGCTTGTGGGAAGGGGAGTCACCCCTCCACTTT
CASSLWEGESPLHF
>TRBV5-1|TRBJ1-1|few|NA
TGCGCCAGCAGCTTGTCAGGATCGACAATTACTACTGAAGCTTTCTTT
CASSLSGSTITTEAFF
>TRBV18|TRBJ2-6|NA|NA
TGTGCCAGCTCACTGGGACGGCCCTCTGGGGCCAACGTCCTGACTTTC
CASSLGRPSGANVLTF
>TRBV20-1|TRBJ1-6|NA|NA
TGCAGTGCGTTGAGCTCCTATAATTCACCCCTCCACTTT
CSALSSYNSPLHF
>TRBV5-6|TRBJ2-7|few|NA
TGTGCCAGCAGCCCGGGACTCCTGATAAGCTACGAGCAGTACTTC
CASSPGLLISYEQYF
>TRBV29-1|TRBJ2-1|NA|NA
TGCAGCGCCCGGGACTCCTCCTTCAATGAGCAGTTCTTC
CSARDSSFNEQFF
>TRBV7-9|TRBJ2-4|NA|NA
TGTGCCAGCAGCACACTCCCCCCATCCGGGACCCGAAACATTCAGTACTTC
CASSTLPPSGTRNIQYF
>TRBV28|TRBJ2-6|NA|NA
TGTGCCAGCAGTCTCCGCCGGTTATCCAACGTCCTGACTTTC
CASSLRRLSNVLTF
>TRBV29-1|TRBJ1-1|NA|NA
TGCAGCGTCCTTCCCGCGGGAGCCATAAGGAACACTGAAGCTTTCTTT
CSVLPAGAIRNTEAFF
>TRBV19|TRBJ2-2|NA|NA
TGTGCCAGTAGTATAGGGACCTTCTACGCGAACACCGGGGAGCTGTTTTTT
CASSIGTFYANTGELFF
>TRBV6-1|TRBJ1-1|few|NA
TGTGCCAGCAGTGGTTTGACAGCCAAAGCTTTCTTT
CASSGLTAKAFF
>TRBV9|TRBJ1-1|NA|TRBD1
TGTGCCAGCAGCGTTACAGGGGCCACTGAAGCTTTCTTT
CASSVTGATEAFF
>TRBV7-9|TRBJ1-1|few|NA
TGTGCCAGCAGCTTAACCCTCCGGGCGGATAATACTGAAGCTTTCTTT
CASSLTLRADNTEAFF
>TRBV7-9|TRBJ2-7|few|TRBD1
TGTGCCAGCAGCTTGGGACAGGGGGGTTTCGAGCAGTACTTC
CASSLGQGGFEQYF
>TRBV7-9|TRBJ2-7|few|TRBD1
TGTGCCAGCAGCGGAGGACAGGGATATGGCGAGCAGTACTTC
CASSGGQGYGEQYF
>TRBV18|TRBJ1-3|NA|NA
TGTGCCAGCTCACCATCCCAGGAGTTCTCTGGAAACACCATATATTTT
CASSPSQEFSGNTIYF
>TRBV5-6|TRBJ1-1|NA|TRBD1
TGTGCCAGCAGCTTGGCCCAGGGGGTTGGAGCTTTCTTT
CASSLAQGVGAFF
>TRBV7-8|TRBJ1-4|few|NA
TGTGCCAGCAGCCTCCTGCAGGCGGATGAAAAACTGTTTTTT
CASSLLQADEKLFF
>TRBV7-2|TRBJ2-1|few|TRBD2
TGTGCCAGCAGTCATAATACCGGGACTAGCGGGACCAATGAGCAGTTCTTC
CASSHNTGTSGTNEQFF
>TRBV11-1|TRBJ2-7|NA|TRBD1
TGTGCCAGCAGCATGACAGGGGGCTTTTCCTACGAGCAGTACTTC
CASSMTGGFSYEQYF
>TRBV12-3/TRBV12-4|TRBJ2-1|few|NA
TGTGCCAGCAGTTTTTTTTCTGGTGAGCAGTTCTTC
CASSFFSGEQFF
>TRBV12-3/TRBV12-4|TRBJ2-7|many|TRBD1
TGTGCCAGCAGGGATCAACAGGGGTCCTACGAGCAGTACTTC
CASRDQQGSYEQYF
>TRBV28|TRBJ1-2|many|NA
TGTGCCAGCAGTTTATTTGGGGATACCTATGGCTACACCTTC
CASSLFGDTYGYTF
>TRBV28|TRBJ2-7|few|NA
TGTGCCAGCAGACGTGGGTCGTCCTACGAGCAGTACTTC
CASRRGSSYEQYF
>TRBV5-1|TRBJ1-1|many|NA
TGCGCCAGCAGTGAGGGCTCGATGAACACTGAAGCTTTCTTT
CASSEGSMNTEAFF
>TRBV20-1|TRBJ2-3|few|TRBD2
TGCAGTGCTAGAAGGAGCGGGGGGCGCACAGATACGCAGTATTTT
CSARRSGGRTDTQYF
>TRBV7-2|TRBJ1-2|many|TRBD1
TGTGCCAGCAGCTTATCTGGGACAGGGCGCTCTGGCTACACCTTC
CASSLSGTGRSGYTF
>TRBV6-6|TRBJ2-5|NA|TRBD2
TGTGCCAGCAGTTCCTTCGGCGGGGGCCAAGAGACCCAGTACTTC
CASSSFGGGQETQYF
>TRBV5-1|TRBJ1-1|few|NA
TGCGCCAGCAGCTTGTCTGGGAGCGGGAACACTGAAGCTTTCTTT
CASSLSGSGNTEAFF
>TRBV5-1|TRBJ2-1|once|NA
TGCGCCAGCAGCTGGGGGATGACCTACAATGAGCAGCTCTTC
CASSWGMTYNEQLF
>TRBV7-9|TRBJ1-2|few|TRBD1
TGTGCCAGCACCCTGCAGGGGGCAGGGTATGGCTACACCTTC
CASTLQGAGYGYTF